Listed here is a single T cell receptor beta chain. The data belong to a study of blood T cell repertoires in COVID-19. Trimming removed 4 bases at V and 0 bases at J, with 14 bases between. Germline CDR1 reads SGHRS; CDR2 reads YFSETQ. This CDR3 comprises 17 residues. TCRdb's table, derived via immunoSEQ multiplex PCR, lists solely in-frame clones and lacks some. Counted here are approximately 70,000 clones, over 65% occurring once; the ten biggest clones make up 35% to 40%. The V gene is TRBV5-1, the J gene TRBJ1-6, with TRBD1 as a possible D gene (5 bases). Sequencing used peripheral blood. The TCR sequence derives from a woman in her seventies with acute or convalescent COVID-19. In DNA, the CDR3 is TGCGCCAGCAGCCCTGCCGGGACTACCTCCTATAATTCACCCCTCCACTTT. Its protein product is CASSPAGTTSYNSPLHF.